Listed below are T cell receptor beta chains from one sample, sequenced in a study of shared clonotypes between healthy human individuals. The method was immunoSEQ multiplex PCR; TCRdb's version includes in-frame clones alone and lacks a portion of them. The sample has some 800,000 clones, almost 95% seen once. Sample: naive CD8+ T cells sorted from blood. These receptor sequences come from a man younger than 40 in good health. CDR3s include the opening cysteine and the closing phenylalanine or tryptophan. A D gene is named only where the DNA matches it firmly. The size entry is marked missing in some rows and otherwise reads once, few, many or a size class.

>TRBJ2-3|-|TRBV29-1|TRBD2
CSVCLSGEYSTDTQYF
TGCAGCGTATGTCTTAGCGGGGAATATAGCACAGATACGCAGTATTTT
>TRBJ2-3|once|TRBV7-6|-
CASSLAGATDTQYF
TGTGCCAGCAGCTTAGCGGGGGCAACAGATACGCAGTATTTT
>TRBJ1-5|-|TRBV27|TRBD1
CASSPGTGANQPQHF
TGTGCCAGCAGTCCCGGGACAGGGGCGAATCAGCCCCAGCATTTT
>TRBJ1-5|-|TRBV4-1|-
CASSQDPRGQPQHF
TGCGCCAGCAGCCAAGATCCTCGTGGTCAGCCCCAGCATTTT
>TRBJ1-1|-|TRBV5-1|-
CASREGVGTEAFF
TGCGCCAGCAGAGAGGGAGTCGGCACTGAAGCTTTCTTT
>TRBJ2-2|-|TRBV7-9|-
CASSMPGELFF
TGTGCCAGCTCGATGCCCGGGGAGCTGTTTTTT
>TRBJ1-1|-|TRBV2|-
CASSEWTEEAFF
TGTGCCAGCAGTGAGTGGACAGAAGAAGCTTTCTTT
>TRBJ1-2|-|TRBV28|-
CASRRTDNNYGYTF
TGTGCCAGCAGACGCACGGACAATAACTATGGCTACACCTTC
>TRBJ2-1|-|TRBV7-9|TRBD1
CASSLALGQGARVYNEQFF
TGTGCCAGCAGCTTAGCGCTAGGACAGGGGGCGAGGGTCTACAATGAGCAGTTCTTC
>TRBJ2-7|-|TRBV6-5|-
CASSSADREAEEQYF
TGTGCCAGCAGTTCCGCCGACAGGGAGGCAGAAGAGCAGTACTTC
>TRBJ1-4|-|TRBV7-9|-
CASTLGHTNEKLFF
TGTGCCAGCACCCTGGGACACACTAATGAAAAACTGTTTTTT
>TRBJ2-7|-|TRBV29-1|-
CSVEEMIGNSAAYEQYF
TGCAGCGTTGAAGAAATGATCGGAAATTCGGCCGCCTACGAGCAGTACTTC
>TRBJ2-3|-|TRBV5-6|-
CASSSEDDDRNTDTQYF
TGTGCCAGCAGCTCCGAAGACGATGACAGGAACACAGATACGCAGTATTTT
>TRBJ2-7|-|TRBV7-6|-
CASSALPRWGGMTSHEQYF
TGTGCCAGCAGCGCCCTTCCCCGGTGGGGCGGGATGACATCTCACGAGCAGTACTTC
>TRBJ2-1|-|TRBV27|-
CASSSRGNEQFF
TGTGCCAGCAGTTCTAGAGGGAATGAGCAGTTCTTC
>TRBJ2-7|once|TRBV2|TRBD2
CAYSGRLYEQYF
TGTGCCTATAGCGGGAGATTATACGAGCAGTACTTC
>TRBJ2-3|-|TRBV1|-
CTSSQDSGSTDTQYF
TGCACCAGCAGCCAAGATAGCGGGAGCACAGATACGCAGTATTTT
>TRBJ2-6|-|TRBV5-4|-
CASSSSIGSSGANVLTF
TGTGCCAGCAGCTCGTCTATCGGCTCCTCTGGGGCCAACGTCCTGACTTTC
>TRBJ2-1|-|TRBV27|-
CASGPRGTYNEQFF
TGTGCCAGCGGACCCAGGGGAACCTACAATGAGCAGTTCTTC
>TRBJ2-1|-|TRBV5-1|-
CASLLAPRGNEQFF
TGCGCCAGCCTCCTAGCCCCTCGGGGCAATGAGCAGTTCTTC
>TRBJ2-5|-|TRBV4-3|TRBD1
CASSQGTGVGETQYF
TGCGCCAGCAGCCAAGGGACAGGGGTTGGGGAGACCCAGTACTTC
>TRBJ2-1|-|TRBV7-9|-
CASSPRAQKISGKQFF
TGTGCCAGCAGCCCCCGGGCCCAGAAGATTAGCGGCAAGCAGTTCTTC
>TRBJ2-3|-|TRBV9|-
CASSDPLGAGLTDTQYF
TGTGCCAGCAGCGATCCATTAGGTGCGGGTCTCACAGATACGCAGTATTTT
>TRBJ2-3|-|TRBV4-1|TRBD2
CASRMTSGSADTQYF
TGCGCCAGCAGAATGACTAGCGGGAGCGCAGATACGCAGTATTTT
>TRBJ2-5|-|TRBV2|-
CASRNVGRDQETQYF
TGTGCCAGCAGAAATGTGGGGCGGGACCAAGAGACCCAGTACTTC
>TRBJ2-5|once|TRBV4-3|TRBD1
CASSEGYRGDIETQYF
TGCGCCAGCAGCGAAGGATACAGGGGAGACATAGAGACCCAGTACTTC
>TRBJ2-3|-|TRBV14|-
CASSQERGWADTQYF
TGTGCCAGCAGCCAAGAACGCGGGTGGGCAGATACGCAGTATTTT
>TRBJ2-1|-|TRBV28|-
CASSFRDSYNEQFF
TGTGCCAGCAGTTTTCGGGATTCCTACAATGAGCAGTTCTTC
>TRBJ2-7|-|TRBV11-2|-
CASRSTQDEDFSYEQYF
TGTGCCAGCAGATCTACCCAGGATGAAGACTTTTCGTACGAGCAGTACTTC
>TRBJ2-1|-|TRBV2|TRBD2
CAGLAGGLEQFF
TGTGCCGGACTAGCGGGAGGACTTGAGCAGTTCTTC
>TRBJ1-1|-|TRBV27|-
CASSLNGDTEAFF
TGTGCCAGCAGTTTAAACGGAGATACTGAAGCTTTCTTT
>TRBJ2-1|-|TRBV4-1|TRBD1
CASSQSGTAYNEQFF
TGCGCCAGCAGCCAGTCCGGGACAGCATACAATGAGCAGTTCTTC
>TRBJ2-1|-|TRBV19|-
CASSIDLYNEQFF
TGTGCCAGTAGTATAGATCTTTACAATGAGCAGTTCTTC
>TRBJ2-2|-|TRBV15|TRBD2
CATSTVLAGEDTGELFF
TGTGCCACCAGCACTGTACTAGCGGGAGAAGACACCGGGGAGCTGTTTTTT
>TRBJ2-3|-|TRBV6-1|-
CASSEGPAGATDTQYF
TGTGCCAGCAGTGAAGGTCCGGCGGGGGCCACAGATACGCAGTATTTT
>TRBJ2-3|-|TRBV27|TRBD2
CATGSAGVDDTQYF
TGTGCCACCGGGTCCGCGGGAGTTGACGATACGCAGTATTTT